This passage covers 2 T cell receptor beta chains from one sample sequenced in a study of T cell responses to AZD1222 COVID-19 vaccine (dated by TCRdb to the early 2020s). Library preparation was by the immunoSEQ multiplex PCR assay. TCRdb holds this immuneACCESS table with in-frame rearrangements only. Some clones are missing; in checked studies, unresolved V genes explain under half, and the rest has no known cause. Counted in this sample were approximately 120,000 clones; about nine tenths of them appeared once. The top ten constitute around 4.5% of the sample. This specimen's time point label, per the study, means: baseline before first vaccination. What the treatment or condition label conveys for this sample: meningococcal conjugate vaccine given as trial control. This specimen was peripheral blood, taken on day 0 of MenACWY control vaccination. These receptors came from an adult in good health.

The chain combines TRBV5-6 with TRBJ1-2; D might be TRBD1 (5 bases). Germline lookup yields CDR1 SGHDT and CDR2 YYEEEE. This CDR3 is built from 14 residues. Trimming removed 4 bases at V and 0 bases at J, with 10 bases between. This CDR3 reads CASSRRGSNYGYTF. CDR3 sequence (DNA): TGTGCCAGCAGCAGGCGGGGGTCTAACTATGGCTACACCTTC. The variable domain in full, completed from reference TRBV5-6 and TRBJ1-2, reads DAGVTQSPTHLIKTRGQQVTLRCSPKSGHDTVSWYQQALGQGPQFIFQYYEEEERQRGNFPDRFSGHQFPNYSSELNVNALLLGDSALYLCASSRRGSNYGYTFGSGTRLTVV.

The rearrangement links TRBV2 to TRBJ2-2, with D uncertain. The germline V gene encodes CDR1 SNHLY and CDR2 FYNNEI. The CDR3 spans 18 residues. Between the trimmed V and J ends, which lost 4 bases and 3 bases, there was a span of 21 bases. This CDR3 is CASSARRWGSQDTGELFF. DNA of the CDR3: TGTGCCAGCAGTGCCCGACGATGGGGATCGCAGGACACCGGGGAGCTGTTTTTT.